This entry lists 2 T cell receptor beta chains sequenced from one sample in a study of T cells in Graves' hyperthyroidism and ophthalmopathy. TCR beta CDR3 sequences were amplified from RNA transcripts. During a first-round RT-PCR of the TCR CDR3, the HTBI primer set was used. MiXCR was run by TCRdb on the multiplex PCR reads, yielding one entry per CDR3 protein. The profile covers a few hundred thousand distinct CDR3 sequences, with approximately 44% appearing a single time and about 8.3% taken by the ten largest. The sample was peripheral blood or thyroid tissue (not recorded which). The receptors derive from a woman between 18 and 29 years old with Graves' hyperthyroidism.

This clonotype was detected a few times. J is TRBJ2-7 and V is TRBV4-1, with 7 bases that match TRBD2. The CDR3 has 15 amino acids. With 4 bases clipped from V and 4 bases from J, the junction kept 10 bases outside the gene matches. In germline, CDR1 is MGHRA, CDR2 YSYEKL. The CDR3 is CASSPREGSGYEQYF. The CDR3 DNA reads TGCGCCAGCAGCCCCCGTGAGGGTAGCGGGTACGAGCAGTACTTC.

CDR3 in amino acids: CASGLEDRVRDQPQHF. CDR3 in DNA: TGTGCTAGTGGTTTGGAAGACAGGGTAAGGGATCAGCCCCAGCATTTT. The V gene is TRBV12-5, the J gene TRBJ1-5, with 7 bases matching TRBD1. Germline assignment: CDR1 LGHNT and CDR2 FRNRAP. The CDR3 is 16 amino acids. V trimming: 1 base; J trimming: 5 bases; junction bases outside the gene matches: 8.